The following is a T cell receptor beta chain sequence with its context. The antigen remains undetermined. Between the trimmed V and J ends, which lost 4 bases and 1 base, there was a span of 13 bases. The germline V gene encodes CDR1 LGHNT and CDR2 FRNRAP. The CDR3 loop spans 15 amino acids. The authors made TCR beta libraries by quantitative 5'-RACE with molecular barcodes. From the 5' RACE reads, TCRdb called clonotypes with MiXCR, one entry per CDR3 protein. The sample contains fewer than 400,000 distinct CDR3 sequences, 6.5% to 10% of which appear only once. The sample is drawn from a study of CD8 T cells in ankylosing spondylitis. Study outcomes and limitations: Disease-associated clonotypes exhibited CD8+ identity and were relatively infrequent in peripheral blood. Reportedly, matched ankylosing spondylitis synovial fluid was significantly enriched for disease-linked clones. Prior work had noted some motif variants in reactive arthritis blood and synovial fluid. Typical of ankylosing spondylitis blood, it appeared, was a TCR beta motif of eight highly homologous variants.

Sequencing used blood, either unsorted or a sorted T cell fraction (not recorded which). The V gene is TRBV12-5, the J gene TRBJ1-1; D remains ambiguous. The TCR comes from a male donor with ankylosing spondylitis. The CDR3 coding sequence is TGTGCTAGTGGTTCCTCTCCGGGAAGGAACACTGAAGCTTTCTTT. It specifies CASGSSPGRNTEAFF.